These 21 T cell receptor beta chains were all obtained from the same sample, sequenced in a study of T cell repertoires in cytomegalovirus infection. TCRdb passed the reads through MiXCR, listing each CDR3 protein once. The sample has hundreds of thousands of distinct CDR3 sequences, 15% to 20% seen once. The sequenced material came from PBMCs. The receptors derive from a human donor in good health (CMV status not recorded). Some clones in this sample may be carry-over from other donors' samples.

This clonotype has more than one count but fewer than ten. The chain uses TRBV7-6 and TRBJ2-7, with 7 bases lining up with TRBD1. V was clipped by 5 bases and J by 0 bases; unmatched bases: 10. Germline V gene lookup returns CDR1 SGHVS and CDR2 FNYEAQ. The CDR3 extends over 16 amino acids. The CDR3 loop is CASSPQGTESSYEQYF. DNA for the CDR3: TGTGCCAGCAGCCCCCAAGGGACAGAGAGCTCCTACGAGCAGTACTTC.

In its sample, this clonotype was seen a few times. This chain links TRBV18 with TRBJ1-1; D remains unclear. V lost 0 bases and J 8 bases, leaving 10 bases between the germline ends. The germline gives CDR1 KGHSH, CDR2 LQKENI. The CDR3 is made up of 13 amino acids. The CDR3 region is CASSPPITTEAFF. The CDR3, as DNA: TGTGCCAGCTCACCACCGATCACCACCGAAGCTTTCTTT. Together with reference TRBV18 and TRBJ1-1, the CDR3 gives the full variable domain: NAGVMQNPRHLVRRRGQEARLRCSPMKGHSHVYWYRQLPEEGLKFMVYLQKENIIDESGMPKERFSAEFPKEGPSILRIQQVVRGDSAAYFCASSPPITTEAFFGQGTRLTVV.

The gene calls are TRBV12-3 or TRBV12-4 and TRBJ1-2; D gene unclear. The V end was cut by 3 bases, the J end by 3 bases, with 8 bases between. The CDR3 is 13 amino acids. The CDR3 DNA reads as TGTGCCAGCAGTTTCGGCAGCTACTATGGCTACACCTTC. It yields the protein CASSFGSYYGYTF.

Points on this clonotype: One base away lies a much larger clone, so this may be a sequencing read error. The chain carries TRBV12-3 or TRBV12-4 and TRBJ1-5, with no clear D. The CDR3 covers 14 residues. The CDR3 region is CAGSLDGVNQPQHF. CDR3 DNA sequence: TGTGCCGGCAGTTTGGATGGCGTCAATCAGCCCCAGCATTTT.

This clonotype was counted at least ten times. CDR3 loop: CASSTSQGVRTTEAFF. CDR3 in DNA: TGTGCCAGCAGTACAAGTCAGGGGGTGAGGACCACTGAAGCTTTCTTT. The chain is built from TRBV7-8 and TRBJ1-1; 7 nucleotides match TRBD1. The J segment lost 4 bases and the V segment lost 6 bases, leaving 14 bases of the junction unmatched. CDR3 size: 16 residues. Per germline, CDR1 SGHVS and CDR2 FQNEAQ. Combining the CDR3 with reference TRBV7-8 and TRBJ1-1 gives the whole variable domain GAGVSQSPRYKVAKRGQDVALRCDPISGHVSLFWYQQALGQGPEFLTYFQNEAQLDKSGLPSDRFFAERPEGSVSTLKIQRTQQEDSAVYLCASSTSQGVRTTEAFFGQGTRLTVV.

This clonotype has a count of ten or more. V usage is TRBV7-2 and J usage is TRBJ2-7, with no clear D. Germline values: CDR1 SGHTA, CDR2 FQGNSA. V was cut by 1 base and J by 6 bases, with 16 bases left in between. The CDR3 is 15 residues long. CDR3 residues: CASSLVLGRPLEQYF. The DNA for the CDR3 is TGTGCCAGCAGCTTAGTTCTAGGACGTCCCCTCGAGCAGTACTTC.

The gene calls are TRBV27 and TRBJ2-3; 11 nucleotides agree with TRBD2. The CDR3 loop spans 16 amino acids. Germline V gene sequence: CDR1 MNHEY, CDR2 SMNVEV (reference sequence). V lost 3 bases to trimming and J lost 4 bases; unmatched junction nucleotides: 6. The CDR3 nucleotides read TGTGCCAGCAGTTTCGTAGCGGGGGGGCTCGCAGATACGCAGTATTTT. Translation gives CASSFVAGGLADTQYF.

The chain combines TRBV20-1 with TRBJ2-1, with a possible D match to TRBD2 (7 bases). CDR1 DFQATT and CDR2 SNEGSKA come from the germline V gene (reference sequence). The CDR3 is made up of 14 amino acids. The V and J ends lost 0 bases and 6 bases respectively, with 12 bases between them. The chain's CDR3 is CSARDGGGANEQFF. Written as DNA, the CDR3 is TGCAGTGCTAGAGATGGGGGGGGGGCCAATGAGCAGTTCTTC.

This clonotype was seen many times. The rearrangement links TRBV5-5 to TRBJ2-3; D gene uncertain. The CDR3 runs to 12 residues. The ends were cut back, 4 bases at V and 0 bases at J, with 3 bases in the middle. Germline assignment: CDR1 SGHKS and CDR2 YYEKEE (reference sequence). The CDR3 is CASSESTDTQYF. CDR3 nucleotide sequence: TGTGCCAGCAGCGAGAGCACAGATACGCAGTATTTT.

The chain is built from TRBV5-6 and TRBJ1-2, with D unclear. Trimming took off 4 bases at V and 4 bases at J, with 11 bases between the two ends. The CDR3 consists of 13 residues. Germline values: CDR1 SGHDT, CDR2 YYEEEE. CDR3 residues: CASSAAEFYGYTF. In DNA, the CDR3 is TGTGCCAGCAGCGCGGCGGAGTTCTATGGCTACACCTTC.

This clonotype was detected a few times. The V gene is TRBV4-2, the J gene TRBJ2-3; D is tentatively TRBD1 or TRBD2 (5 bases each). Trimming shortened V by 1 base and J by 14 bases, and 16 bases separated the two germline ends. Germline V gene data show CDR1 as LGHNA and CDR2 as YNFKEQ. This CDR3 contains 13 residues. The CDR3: CASSQASRGATYF. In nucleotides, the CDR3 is TGTGCCAGCAGCCAAGCTTCGAGGGGCGCAACGTATTTT.

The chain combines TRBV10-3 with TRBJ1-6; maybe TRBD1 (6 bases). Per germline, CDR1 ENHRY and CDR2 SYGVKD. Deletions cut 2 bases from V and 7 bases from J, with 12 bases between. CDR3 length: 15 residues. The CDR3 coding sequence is TGTGCCATCAGTGAGATTAGTCAGGGGAATTCACCCCTCCACTTT. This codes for CAISEISQGNSPLHF.

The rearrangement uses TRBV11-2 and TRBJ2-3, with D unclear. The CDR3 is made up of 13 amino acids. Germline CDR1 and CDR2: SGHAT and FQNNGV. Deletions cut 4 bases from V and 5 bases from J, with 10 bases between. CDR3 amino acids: CASSSYHGDTQYF. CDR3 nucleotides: TGTGCCAGCAGCTCCTACCACGGAGATACGCAGTATTTT.

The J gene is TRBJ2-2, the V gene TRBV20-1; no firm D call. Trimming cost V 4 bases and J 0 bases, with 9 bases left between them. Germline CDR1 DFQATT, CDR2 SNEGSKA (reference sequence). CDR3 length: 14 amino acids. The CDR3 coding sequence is TGCAGTGCTACACTGGCGGCGAACACCGGGGAGCTGTTTTTT. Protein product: CSATLAANTGELFF.

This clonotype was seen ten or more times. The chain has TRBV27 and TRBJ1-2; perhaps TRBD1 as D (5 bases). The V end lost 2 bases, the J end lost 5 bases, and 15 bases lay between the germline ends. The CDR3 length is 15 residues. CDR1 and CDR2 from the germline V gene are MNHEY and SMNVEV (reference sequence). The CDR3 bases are TGTGCCAGCAGTTTAAGGGCAGGGAAAGGTTATGGCTACACCTTC. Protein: CASSLRAGKGYGYTF.

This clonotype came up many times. CDR3 nucleotide sequence: TGTGCCAGCAGCTTAGGAGCGGTGGAGAATGAAAAACTGTTTTTT. Translating gives CASSLGAVENEKLFF. The rearrangement uses TRBV7-2 and TRBJ1-4; D remains ambiguous. V lost 1 base, J lost 5 bases, and 11 bases lay in between. The germline gives CDR1 SGHTA, CDR2 FQGNSA. The CDR3 contains 15 residues.

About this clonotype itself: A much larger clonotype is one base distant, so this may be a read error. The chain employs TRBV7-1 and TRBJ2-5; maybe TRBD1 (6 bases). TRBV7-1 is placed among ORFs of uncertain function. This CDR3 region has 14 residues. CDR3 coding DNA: TGTGCCGGCAGTCCGTTAGGGGGTCCAGAGACCCAGTACTTC. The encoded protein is CAGSPLGGPETQYF.

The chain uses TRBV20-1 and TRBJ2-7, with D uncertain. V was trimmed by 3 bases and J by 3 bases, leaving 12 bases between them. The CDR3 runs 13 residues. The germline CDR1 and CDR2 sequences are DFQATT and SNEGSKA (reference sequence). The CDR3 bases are TGCAGTGCTAGGGTTGATGCAGGCTACGAGCAGTACTTC. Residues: CSARVDAGYEQYF.

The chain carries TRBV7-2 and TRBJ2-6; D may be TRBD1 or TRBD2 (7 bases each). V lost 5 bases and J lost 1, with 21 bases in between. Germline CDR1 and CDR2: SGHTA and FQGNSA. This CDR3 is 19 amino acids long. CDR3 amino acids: CASSISGGGFLSGANVLTF. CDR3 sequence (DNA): TGTGCCAGCAGCATCTCAGGGGGAGGGTTCCTGTCTGGGGCCAACGTCCTGACTTTC.

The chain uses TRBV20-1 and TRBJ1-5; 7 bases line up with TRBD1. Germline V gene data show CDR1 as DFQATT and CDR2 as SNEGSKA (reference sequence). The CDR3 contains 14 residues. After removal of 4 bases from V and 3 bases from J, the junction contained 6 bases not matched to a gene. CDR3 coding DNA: TGCAGTGCTACACTGGGACAGAACAATCAGCCCCAGCATTTT. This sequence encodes CSATLGQNNQPQHF.

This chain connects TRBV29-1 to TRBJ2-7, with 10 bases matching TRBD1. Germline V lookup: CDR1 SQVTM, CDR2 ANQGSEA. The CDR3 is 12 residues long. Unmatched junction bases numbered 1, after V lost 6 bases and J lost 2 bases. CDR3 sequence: CSVGQGAYEQYF. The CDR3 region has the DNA TGCAGCGTCGGACAGGGGGCCTACGAGCAGTACTTC.